The 6 T cell receptor beta chains presented below share a single source sample, sequenced in a study of blood T cell repertoires in COVID-19. Sequenced by immunoSEQ multiplex PCR; TCRdb stores in-frame clones only, minus some. This repertoire shows 130,000 to 150,000 clones, around 80% found once; its top ten account for just under 9%. Sample: peripheral blood. The receptor source for this set is a woman over 75 in a cohort sampled during active or convalescent COVID-19.

V gene TRBV5-7 combines with J gene TRBJ1-5; D call uncertain. TRBV5-7 is placed among ORFs of uncertain function. V was trimmed by 5 bases and J by 7 bases, leaving 13 bases between them. This CDR3 region has 13 residues. The CDR3 sequence is CASSSGVSQPQHF. In DNA form, the CDR3 reads TGTGCCAGCAGTTCGGGAGTGAGCCAGCCCCAGCATTTT.

V is TRBV7-9 and J is TRBJ2-5; D might be TRBD2 (5 bases). Trimming shortened V by 5 bases and J by 3 bases, and 19 bases separated the two germline ends. Germline V gene lookup returns CDR1 SEHNR and CDR2 FQNEAQ (reference sequence). The CDR3 length is 16 residues. The CDR3 DNA is TGTGCCAGCAGCCCCCCTTATTTGGCGGAGGAAGAGACCCAGTACTTC. Its protein product is CASSPPYLAEEETQYF.

The V gene is TRBV18, the J gene TRBJ2-6; D gene ambiguous. The germline CDR1 and CDR2 sequences are KGHSH and LQKENI. Deletions cut 3 bases from V and 2 bases from J, with 8 bases between. This CDR3 spans 15 amino acids. The CDR3 region has the DNA TGTGCCAGCTCACCTGGTCGGGCTGGGGCCAACGTCCTGACTTTC. It encodes CASSPGRAGANVLTF.

The CDR3 loop is CASSQSSGGTGEQFF. The CDR3 nucleotides are TGTGCCAGCAGCCAAAGTAGCGGGGGGACCGGAGAGCAGTTCTTC. This rearrangement joins TRBV3-1 (or the pseudogene TRBV3-2) to TRBJ2-1; 10 nucleotides align to TRBD2. J was trimmed by 10 bases and V by 2 bases; bases with no gene match: 8. The CDR3 has 15 amino acids. Germline CDR1 and CDR2: LGHDT and YNNKEL (reference sequence).

The CDR3 DNA is TGTGCCAGCACCCGACAGGGAATCAATCAGCCCCAGCATTTT. This gives the protein CASTRQGINQPQHF. The chain has TRBV2 and TRBJ1-5; 7 positions agree with TRBD1. The CDR3 extends over 14 amino acids. In germline, CDR1 is SNHLY, CDR2 FYNNEI. V gave up 7 bases and J gave up 3 bases; unmatched junction bases: 6.

CDR3 protein: CASSSDSVTEAFF. The DNA of the CDR3 is TGTGCCAGCAGTTCTGACAGCGTCACTGAAGCTTTCTTT. V and J are TRBV6-2 or TRBV6-3 and TRBJ1-1; weak D call: TRBD1 (5 bases). The length of the CDR3 is 13 residues. Trimming removed 4 bases at V and 4 bases at J, with 10 bases between. Germline lookup yields CDR1 MNHEY and CDR2 SVGEGT.